The entry below describes one TCR beta chain. Germline CDR1 reads LNHDA; CDR2 reads SQIVND (reference sequence). CDR3 length equals 12 residues. Unmatched junction bases numbered 0, after V lost 8 bases and J lost 4 bases. The sample comes from a study of preoperative IRX-2 immunotherapy in early breast cancer. Profiling relied on immunoSEQ multiplex PCR, and the TCRdb table lists in-frame clones only, not all of them. The sample records about 23,000 clones, 80% to 90% being singletons. The sample's treatment: preoperative locoregional IRX-2 cytokine immunotherapy. Samples came from a phase Ib trial of preoperative locoregional IRX-2 cytokine immunotherapy.

The J gene is TRBJ2-7, the V gene TRBV19, with 12 bases that match TRBD2. The source is a human donor with breast cancer. The sample was tumor tissue, taken after IRX-2 immunotherapy. The CDR3 loop reads CASGLAGYEQYF. The DNA for the CDR3 is TGTGCCAGTGGACTAGCGGGATACGAGCAGTACTTC.